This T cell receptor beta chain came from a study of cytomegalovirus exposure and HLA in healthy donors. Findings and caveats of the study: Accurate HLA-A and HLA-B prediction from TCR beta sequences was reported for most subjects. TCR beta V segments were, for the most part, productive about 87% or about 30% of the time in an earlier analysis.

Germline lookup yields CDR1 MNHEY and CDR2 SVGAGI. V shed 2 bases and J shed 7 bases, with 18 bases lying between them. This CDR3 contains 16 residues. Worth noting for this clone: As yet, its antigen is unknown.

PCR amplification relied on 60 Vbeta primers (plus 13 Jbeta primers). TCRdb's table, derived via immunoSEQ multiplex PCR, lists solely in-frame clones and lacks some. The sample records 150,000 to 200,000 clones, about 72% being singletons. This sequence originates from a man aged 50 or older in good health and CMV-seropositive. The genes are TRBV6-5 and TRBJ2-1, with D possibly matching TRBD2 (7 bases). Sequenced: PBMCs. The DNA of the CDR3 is TGTGCCAGCAGTTACATGCGGGGGCGCCTCGGGAATGAGCAGTTCTTC. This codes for CASSYMRGRLGNEQFF.